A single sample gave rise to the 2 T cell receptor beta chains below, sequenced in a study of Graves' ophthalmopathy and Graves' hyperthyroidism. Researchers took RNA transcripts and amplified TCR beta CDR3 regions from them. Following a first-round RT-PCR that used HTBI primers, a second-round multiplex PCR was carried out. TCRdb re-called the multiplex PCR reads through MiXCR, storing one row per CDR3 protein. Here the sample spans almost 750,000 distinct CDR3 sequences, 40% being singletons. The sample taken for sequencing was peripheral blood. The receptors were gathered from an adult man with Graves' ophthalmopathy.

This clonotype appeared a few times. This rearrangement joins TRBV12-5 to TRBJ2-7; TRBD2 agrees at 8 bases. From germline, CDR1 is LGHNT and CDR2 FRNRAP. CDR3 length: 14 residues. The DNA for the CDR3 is TGTGCCAGCAGATCCTCGGGGGGGATGCACGAGCAGTACTTC. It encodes CASRSSGGMHEQYF.

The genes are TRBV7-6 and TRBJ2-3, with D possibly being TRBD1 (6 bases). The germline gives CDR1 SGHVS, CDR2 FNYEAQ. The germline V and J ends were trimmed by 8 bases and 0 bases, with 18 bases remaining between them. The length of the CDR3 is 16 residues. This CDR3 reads CASSPSGGGSTDTQYF. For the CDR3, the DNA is TGTGCCAGCTCACCAAGTGGGGGCGGGAGCACAGATACGCAGTATTTT. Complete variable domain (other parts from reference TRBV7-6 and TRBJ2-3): GAGVSQSPRYKVTKRGQDVALRCDPISGHVSLYWYRQALGQGPEFLTYFNYEAQQDKSGLPNDRFSAERPEGSISTLTIQRTEQRDSAMYRCASSPSGGGSTDTQYFGPGTRLTVL.